These 4 T cell receptor beta chains share one sample of origin, sequenced in a study of CD8 T cells in ankylosing spondylitis (dated 2017 in TCRdb). The library was built by means of 5' RACE. The run used an Illumina HiSeq 2500. Starting from the raw public reads, TCRdb applied fastp trimming at Q25, assembled clones with MiXCR and retained in-frame beta chains. Each entry merges the rows of one CDR3 protein and shows their most common DNA and genes. Recorded for this sample are under 250,000 distinct CDR3 sequences; more than 9% of them occurred a single time. About 3% of the sample belongs to the ten largest clones. Specimen: blood, either unsorted or a sorted T cell fraction (not recorded which). These receptors were taken from a male donor with ankylosing spondylitis or in good health (not recorded which).

This clonotype occurred many times. J is TRBJ1-1 and V is TRBV20-1; tentative D call: TRBD1 (5 bases). CDR1 is DFQATT, CDR2 SNEGSKA, per germline (reference sequence). Trimming removed 0 bases from V and 5 bases from J, with 16 bases in between. The CDR3 loop spans 15 amino acids. In DNA form, the CDR3 reads TGCAGTGCTAGAGATTTTCGGGACTCCGGAACTGAAGCTTTCTTT. Its protein is CSARDFRDSGTEAFF.

This clonotype was recorded many times. This chain joins TRBV5-5 and TRBJ2-5; the D gene is possibly TRBD2 (6 bases). Looked up from germline, CDR1 is SGHKS and CDR2 is YYEKEE (reference sequence). CDR3 length: 18 amino acids. Trimming removed 0 bases from V and 1 base from J, with 19 bases in between. The CDR3 loop reads CASSLAWWQGGVQETQYF. The CDR3 bases are TGTGCCAGCAGCTTGGCTTGGTGGCAGGGCGGGGTCCAAGAGACCCAGTACTTC.

The table lists this clonotype with a few counts. The J gene is TRBJ2-5, the V gene TRBV12-3 or TRBV12-4; D is possibly TRBD2 (6 bases). The CDR3 loop spans 13 amino acids. Trimming took 5 bases from V and 4 from J, leaving 11 bases between them. The CDR3 protein is CASSPFGGETQYF. The CDR3, as DNA: TGTGCCAGCAGTCCGTTCGGGGGAGAGACCCAGTACTTC.

This clonotype was detected many times. The chain employs TRBV5-1 and TRBJ2-1; 8 bases fit TRBD1. The germline V gene has CDR1 SGHRS and CDR2 YFSETQ. The CDR3 covers 16 residues. After removal of 0 bases from V and 5 bases from J, the junction contained 7 bases not matched to a gene. The CDR3 DNA reads as TGCGCCAGCAGCTTGGGGACAGGGAGAGGCGACAATGAGCAGTTCTTC. Protein product: CASSLGTGRGDNEQFF.